This T cell receptor (beta chain) was sequenced during a study of CD8 T cells in ankylosing spondylitis. General study points: In reactive arthritis synovial fluid and blood, some motif variants had been reported before.

This clonotype showed up many times. As yet, its antigen is unknown. This CDR3 region has 12 residues. CDR1 is SGHRS, CDR2 YFSETQ, per germline. V was trimmed by 4 bases and J by 7 bases, leaving 11 bases between them. It was by quantitative 5'-RACE with molecular barcodes that TCR beta libraries were made. TCRdb redid the calling of the 5' RACE reads with MiXCR, one entry per CDR3 protein. This table has some 140,000 distinct CDR3 sequences, 7% to 8% appearing once. The chain joins TRBV5-1 to TRBJ1-1; D is uncertain. The sequenced sample was blood, either unsorted or a sorted T cell fraction (not recorded which). The sequence came from a female donor with ankylosing spondylitis or in good health (not recorded which). CDR3 sequence: CASSAEWGEAFF. CDR3 DNA sequence: TGCGCCAGCAGCGCCGAGTGGGGTGAAGCTTTCTTT.